This T cell receptor beta chain appears in the sequencing data of a study of cytomegalovirus exposure and HLA in healthy donors. Overall study context: A previous analysis identified approximately 110 million unique TCR beta sequences derived from 180 million or so T cells.

The PCR used 60 Vbeta and 13 Jbeta primers. Method: immunoSEQ multiplex PCR; TCRdb's copy keeps in-frame clones and lacks some. The sample shows over 130,000 clones, 82% of them seen only once. Study-wide points: Productive status was seen about 90% or about 30% of the time for most TCR beta V segments in an earlier analysis. By HLA locus, TCR association rates varied in a later analysis, with DRB1 showing the most and HLA-C the fewest. Within a later analysis, the majority of CMV-associated TCR beta chains appeared HLA-restricted.

As to this clone: Its antigen is still unknown.

This clonotype originated in a male donor in good health and CMV-seronegative. Sequencing used PBMCs.

The CDR3 loop reads CASSLRVPQETQYF. The CDR3 DNA is TGTGCCAGCAGCTTGAGGGTCCCCCAAGAGACCCAGTACTTC. The V and J genes are TRBV13 and TRBJ2-5; possible D gene TRBD2, 5 bases. Trimming shortened V by 3 bases and J by 1 base, and 9 bases separated the two germline ends. This CDR3 region has 14 residues. Germline CDR1 PRHDT, CDR2 FYEKMQ (reference sequence).